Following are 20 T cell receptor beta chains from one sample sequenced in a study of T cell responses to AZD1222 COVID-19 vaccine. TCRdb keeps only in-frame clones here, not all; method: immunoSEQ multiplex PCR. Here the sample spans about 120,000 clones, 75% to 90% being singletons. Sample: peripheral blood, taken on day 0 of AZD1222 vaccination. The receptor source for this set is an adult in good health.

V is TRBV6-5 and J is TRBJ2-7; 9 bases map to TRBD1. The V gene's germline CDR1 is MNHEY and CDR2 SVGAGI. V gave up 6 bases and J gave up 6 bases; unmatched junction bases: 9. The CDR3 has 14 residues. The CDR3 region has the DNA TGTGCCAGCAGGGCCGGGACAGGGTCCCTCGAGCAGTACTTC. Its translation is CASRAGTGSLEQYF.

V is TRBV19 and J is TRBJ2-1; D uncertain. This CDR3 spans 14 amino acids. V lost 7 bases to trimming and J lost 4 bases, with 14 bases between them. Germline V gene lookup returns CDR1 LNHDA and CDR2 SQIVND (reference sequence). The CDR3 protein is CASTPGSGYNEQFF. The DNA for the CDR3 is TGTGCCAGTACTCCTGGATCCGGGTACAATGAGCAGTTCTTC.

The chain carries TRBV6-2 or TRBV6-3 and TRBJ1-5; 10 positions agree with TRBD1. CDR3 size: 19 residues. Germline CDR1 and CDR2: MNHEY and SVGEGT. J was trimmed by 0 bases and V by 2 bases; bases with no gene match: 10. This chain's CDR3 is CASSYQRQGALFSNQPQHF. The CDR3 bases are TGTGCCAGCAGTTACCAGAGACAGGGGGCGCTTTTTAGCAATCAGCCCCAGCATTTT.

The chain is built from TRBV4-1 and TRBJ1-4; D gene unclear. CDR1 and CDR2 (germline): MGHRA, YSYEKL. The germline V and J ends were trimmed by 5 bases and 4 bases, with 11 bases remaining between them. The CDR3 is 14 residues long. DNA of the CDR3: TGCGCCAGCAGCAACTCCGAGCGTAATGAAAAACTGTTTTTT. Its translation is CASSNSERNEKLFF.

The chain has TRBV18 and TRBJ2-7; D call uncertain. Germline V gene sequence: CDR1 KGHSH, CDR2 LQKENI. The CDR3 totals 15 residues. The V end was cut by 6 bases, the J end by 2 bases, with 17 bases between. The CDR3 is CASSPLERDTYEQYF. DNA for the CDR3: TGTGCCAGCTCCCCCCTTGAAAGAGATACCTACGAGCAGTACTTC. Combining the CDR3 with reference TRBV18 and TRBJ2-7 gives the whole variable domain NAGVMQNPRHLVRRRGQEARLRCSPMKGHSHVYWYRQLPEEGLKFMVYLQKENIIDESGMPKERFSAEFPKEGPSILRIQQVVRGDSAAYFCASSPLERDTYEQYFGPGTRLTVT.

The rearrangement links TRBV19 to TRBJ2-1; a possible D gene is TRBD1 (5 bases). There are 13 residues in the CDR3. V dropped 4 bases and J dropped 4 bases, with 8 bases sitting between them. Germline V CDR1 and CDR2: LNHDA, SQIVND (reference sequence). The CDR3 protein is CASSKGVYNEQFF. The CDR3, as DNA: TGTGCCAGTAGTAAAGGGGTATACAATGAGCAGTTCTTC.

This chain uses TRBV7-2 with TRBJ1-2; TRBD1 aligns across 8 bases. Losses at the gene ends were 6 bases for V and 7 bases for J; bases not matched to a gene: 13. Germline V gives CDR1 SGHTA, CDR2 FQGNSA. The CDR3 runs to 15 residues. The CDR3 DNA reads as TGTGCCAGCAGTTTCGGACAGGGCGGGCGGAGTGGCTACACCTTC. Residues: CASSFGQGGRSGYTF.

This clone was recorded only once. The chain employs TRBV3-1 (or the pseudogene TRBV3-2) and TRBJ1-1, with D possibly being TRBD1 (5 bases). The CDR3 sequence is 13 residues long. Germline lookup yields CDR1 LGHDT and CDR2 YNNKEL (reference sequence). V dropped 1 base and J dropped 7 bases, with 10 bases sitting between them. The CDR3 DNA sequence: TGTGCCAGCAGCCAAGGGGGACGGAGTGAAGCTTTCTTT. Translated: CASSQGGRSEAFF.

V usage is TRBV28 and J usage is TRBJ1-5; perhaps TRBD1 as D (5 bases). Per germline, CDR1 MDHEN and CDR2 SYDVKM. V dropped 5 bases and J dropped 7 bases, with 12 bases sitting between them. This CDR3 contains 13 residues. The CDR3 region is CASSGAGDQPQHF. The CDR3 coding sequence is TGTGCCAGCAGTGGGGCAGGCGACCAGCCCCAGCATTTT.

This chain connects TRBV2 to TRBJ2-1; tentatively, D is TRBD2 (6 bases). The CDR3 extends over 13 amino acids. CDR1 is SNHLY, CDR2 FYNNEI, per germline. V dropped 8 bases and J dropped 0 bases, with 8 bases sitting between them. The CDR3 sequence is CASGRSSYNEQFF. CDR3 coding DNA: TGTGCCAGCGGGAGGAGCTCCTACAATGAGCAGTTCTTC.

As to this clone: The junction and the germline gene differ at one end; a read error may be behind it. CDR3 in amino acids: CASSDSGAYGYTF. The CDR3 DNA reads as TGTGCCAGCAGTGACTCAGGGGCCTATGGCTACACCTTC. This sequence joins TRBV6-5 and TRBJ1-2; D is perhaps TRBD1 (6 bases). This CDR3 is built from 13 residues. CDR1 is MNHEY and CDR2 is SVGAGI in the germline V gene.

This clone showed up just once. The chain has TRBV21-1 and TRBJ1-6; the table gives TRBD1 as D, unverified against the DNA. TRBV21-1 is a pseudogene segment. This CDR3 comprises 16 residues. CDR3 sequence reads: CASSNPSGTGDSPLHF. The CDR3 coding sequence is TGTGCCAGCAGCAACCCTTCCGGGACAGGGGATTCACCCCTCCACTTT.

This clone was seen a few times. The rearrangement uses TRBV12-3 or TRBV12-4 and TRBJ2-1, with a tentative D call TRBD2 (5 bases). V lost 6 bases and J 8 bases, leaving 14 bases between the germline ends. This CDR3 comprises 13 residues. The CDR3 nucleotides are TGTGCCAGCAGCCAAGTGGGGAGCTATGAGCAGTTCTTC. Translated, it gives CASSQVGSYEQFF.

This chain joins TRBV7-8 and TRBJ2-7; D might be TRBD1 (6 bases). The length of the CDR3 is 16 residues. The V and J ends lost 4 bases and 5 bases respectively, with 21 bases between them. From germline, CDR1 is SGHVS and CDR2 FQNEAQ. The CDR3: CASSSRDITIPHEQYF. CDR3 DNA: TGTGCCAGCAGCTCCCGGGACATAACTATTCCCCACGAGCAGTACTTC. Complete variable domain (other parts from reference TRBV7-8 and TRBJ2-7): GAGVSQSPRYKVAKRGQDVALRCDPISGHVSLFWYQQALGQGPEFLTYFQNEAQLDKSGLPSDRFFAERPEGSVSTLKIQRTQQEDSAVYLCASSSRDITIPHEQYFGPGTRLTVT.

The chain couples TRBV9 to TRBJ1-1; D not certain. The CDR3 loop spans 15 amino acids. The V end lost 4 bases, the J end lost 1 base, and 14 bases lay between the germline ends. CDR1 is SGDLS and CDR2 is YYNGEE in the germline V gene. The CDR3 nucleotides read TGTGCCAGCAGCCCACACGTCTTCCCGAACACTGAAGCTTTCTTT. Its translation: CASSPHVFPNTEAFF. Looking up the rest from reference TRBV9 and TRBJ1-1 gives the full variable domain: DSGVTQTPKHLITATGQRVTLRCSPRSGDLSVYWYQQSLDQGLQFLIQYYNGEERAKGNILERFSAQQFPDLHSELNLSSLELGDSALYFCASSPHVFPNTEAFFGQGTRLTVV.

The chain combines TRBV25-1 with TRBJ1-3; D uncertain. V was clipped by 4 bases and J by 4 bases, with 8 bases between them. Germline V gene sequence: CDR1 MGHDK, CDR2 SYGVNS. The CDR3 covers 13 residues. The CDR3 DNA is TGTGCCAGCAGTGCCCAGACCGGAAACACCATATATTTT. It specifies CASSAQTGNTIYF.

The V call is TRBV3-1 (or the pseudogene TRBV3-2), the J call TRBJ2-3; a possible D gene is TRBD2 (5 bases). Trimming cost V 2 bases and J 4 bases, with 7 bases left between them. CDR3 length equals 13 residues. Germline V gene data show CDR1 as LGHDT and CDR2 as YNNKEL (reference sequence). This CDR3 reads CASSQSGADTQYF. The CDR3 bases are TGTGCCAGCAGCCAATCCGGGGCAGATACGCAGTATTTT.

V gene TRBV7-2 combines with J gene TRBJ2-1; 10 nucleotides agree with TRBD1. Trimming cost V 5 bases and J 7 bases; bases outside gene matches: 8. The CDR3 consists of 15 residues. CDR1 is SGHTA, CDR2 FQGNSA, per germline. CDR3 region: CASSHGQGEVNEQFF. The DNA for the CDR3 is TGTGCCAGCAGCCATGGACAGGGGGAGGTAAATGAGCAGTTCTTC.

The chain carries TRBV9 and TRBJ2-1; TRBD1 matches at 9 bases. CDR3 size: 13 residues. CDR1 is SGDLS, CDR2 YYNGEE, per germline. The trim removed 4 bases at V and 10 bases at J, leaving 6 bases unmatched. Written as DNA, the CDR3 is TGTGCCAGCAGCATGGACAGGGGACGGGAGCAGTTCTTC. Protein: CASSMDRGREQFF.

The CDR3 region has the DNA TGTGCCAGCAGTTTATCACGGGACAGCATTAACTATGGCTACACCTTC. This encodes CASSLSRDSINYGYTF. V is TRBV27 and J is TRBJ1-2, with TRBD1 identical over 7 bases. V gave up 0 bases and J gave up 1 base; unmatched junction bases: 5. CDR3 length: 16 residues. Per germline, CDR1 MNHEY and CDR2 SMNVEV (reference sequence).